The clone carrying this TCR beta chain was detected a few times. Its antigen remains unidentified. This sample was taken from a study of CD8 T cells in ankylosing spondylitis. TCRdb recomputed calls from the 5' RACE reads with MiXCR, one row per CDR3 protein. The sample consists of a few hundred thousand distinct CDR3 sequences, around 7.6% of them appearing once. Study-wide findings and caveats: Within ankylosing spondylitis blood, a TCR beta motif made up of fewer than ten highly homologous variants appeared to be characteristic. Disease-linked clones had a CD8+ phenotype and relatively low frequency in peripheral blood. Matched synovial fluid from ankylosing spondylitis patients was reported to be enriched for disease-linked clones.

The TCR comes from a male donor with ankylosing spondylitis. The sequencing input was blood, either unsorted or a sorted T cell fraction (not recorded which).

CDR3 DNA: TGTGCCAGCAGCTCGTTCGAAGCGGGGGCTAGGGATACGCAGTATTTT. The encoded protein is CASSSFEAGARDTQYF. The chain combines TRBV5-6 with TRBJ2-3; 8 nucleotides match TRBD2. The CDR3 runs to 16 residues. Germline CDR1 reads SGHDT; CDR2 reads YYEEEE. Losses at the gene ends were 3 bases for V and 6 bases for J; bases not matched to a gene: 12.